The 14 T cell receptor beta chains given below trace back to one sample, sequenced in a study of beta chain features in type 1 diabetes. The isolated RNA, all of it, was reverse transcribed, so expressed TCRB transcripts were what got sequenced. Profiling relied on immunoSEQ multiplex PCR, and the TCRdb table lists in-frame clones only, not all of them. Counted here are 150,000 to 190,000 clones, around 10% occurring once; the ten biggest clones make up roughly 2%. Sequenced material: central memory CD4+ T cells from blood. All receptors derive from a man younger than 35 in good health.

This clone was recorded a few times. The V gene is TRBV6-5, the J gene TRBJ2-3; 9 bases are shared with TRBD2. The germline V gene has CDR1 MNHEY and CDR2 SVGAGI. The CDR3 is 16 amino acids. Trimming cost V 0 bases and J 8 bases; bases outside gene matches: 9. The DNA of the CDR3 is TGTGCCAGCAGTTACTCTGTAGCGGGGGCAAAATTTACGCAGTATTTT. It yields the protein CASSYSVAGAKFTQYF.

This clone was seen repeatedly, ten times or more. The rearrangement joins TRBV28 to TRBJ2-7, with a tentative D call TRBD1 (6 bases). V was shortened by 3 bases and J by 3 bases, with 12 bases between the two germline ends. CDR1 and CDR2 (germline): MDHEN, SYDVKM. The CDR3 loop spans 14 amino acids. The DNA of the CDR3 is TGTGCCAGCAGTTTTCTCAGGGGACGCTACGAGCAGTACTTC. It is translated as CASSFLRGRYEQYF.

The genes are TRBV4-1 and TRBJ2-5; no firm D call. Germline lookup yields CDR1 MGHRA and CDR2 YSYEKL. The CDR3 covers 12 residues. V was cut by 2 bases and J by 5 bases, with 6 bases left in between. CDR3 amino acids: CASSQPLETQYF. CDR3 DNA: TGCGCCAGCAGCCAACCTTTGGAGACCCAGTACTTC.

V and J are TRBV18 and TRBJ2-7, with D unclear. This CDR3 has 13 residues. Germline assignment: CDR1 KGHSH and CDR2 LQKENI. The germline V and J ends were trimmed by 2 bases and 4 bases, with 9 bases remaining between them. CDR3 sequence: CASSPGLGYEQYF. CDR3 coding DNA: TGTGCCAGCTCACCAGGTCTGGGGTACGAGCAGTACTTC.

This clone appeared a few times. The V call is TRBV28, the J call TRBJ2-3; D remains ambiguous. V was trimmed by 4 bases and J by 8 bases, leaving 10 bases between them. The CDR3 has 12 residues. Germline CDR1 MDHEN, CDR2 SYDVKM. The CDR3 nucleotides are TGTGCCAGCAGTTACCCTTCGGTTACGCAGTATTTT. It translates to CASSYPSVTQYF. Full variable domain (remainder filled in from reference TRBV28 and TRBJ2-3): DVKVTQSSRYLVKRTGEKVFLECVQDMDHENMFWYRQDPGLGLRLIYFSYDVKMKEKGDIPEGYSVSREKKERFSLILESASTNQTSMYLCASSYPSVTQYFGPGTRLTVL.

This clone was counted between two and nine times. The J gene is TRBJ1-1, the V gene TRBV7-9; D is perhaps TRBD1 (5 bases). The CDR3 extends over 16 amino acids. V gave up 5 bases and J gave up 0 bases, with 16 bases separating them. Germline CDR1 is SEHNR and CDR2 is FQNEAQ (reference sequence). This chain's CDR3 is CASSDRVPGMNTEAFF. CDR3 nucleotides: TGTGCCAGCAGCGACCGGGTTCCAGGGATGAACACTGAAGCTTTCTTT.

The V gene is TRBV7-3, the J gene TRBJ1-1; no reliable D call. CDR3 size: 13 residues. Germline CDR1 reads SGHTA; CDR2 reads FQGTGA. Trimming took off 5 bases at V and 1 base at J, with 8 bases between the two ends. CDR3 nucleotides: TGTGCCAGCAGCCGCGTGTGGAACACTGAAGCTTTCTTT. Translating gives CASSRVWNTEAFF.

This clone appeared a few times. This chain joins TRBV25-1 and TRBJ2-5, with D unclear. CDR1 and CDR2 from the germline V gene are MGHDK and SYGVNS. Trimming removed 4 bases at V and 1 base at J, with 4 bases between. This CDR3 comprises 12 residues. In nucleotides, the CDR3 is TGTGCCAGCAGTGGCCCCCAAGAGACCCAGTACTTC. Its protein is CASSGPQETQYF.

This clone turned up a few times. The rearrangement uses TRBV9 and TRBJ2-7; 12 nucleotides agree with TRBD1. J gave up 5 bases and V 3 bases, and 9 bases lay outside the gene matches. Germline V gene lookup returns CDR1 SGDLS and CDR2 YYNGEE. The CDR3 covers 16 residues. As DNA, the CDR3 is TGTGCCAGCAGCGCCCAACCGGGACAGGGGGCCCACGAGCAGTACTTC. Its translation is CASSAQPGQGAHEQYF.

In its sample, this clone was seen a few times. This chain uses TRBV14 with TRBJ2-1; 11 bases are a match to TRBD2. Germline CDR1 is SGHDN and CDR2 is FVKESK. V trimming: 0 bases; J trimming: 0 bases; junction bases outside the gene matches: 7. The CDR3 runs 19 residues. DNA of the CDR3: TGTGCCAGCAGCCAAGATAGGGCTAGCGGGAGGCGCTCCTACAATGAGCAGTTCTTC. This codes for CASSQDRASGRRSYNEQFF.

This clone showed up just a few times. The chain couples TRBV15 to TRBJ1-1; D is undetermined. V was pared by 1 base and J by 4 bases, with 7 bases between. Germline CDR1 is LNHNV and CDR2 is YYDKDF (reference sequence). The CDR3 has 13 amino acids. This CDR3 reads CATSRADGTEAFF. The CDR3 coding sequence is TGTGCCACCAGCAGAGCAGACGGCACTGAAGCTTTCTTT.

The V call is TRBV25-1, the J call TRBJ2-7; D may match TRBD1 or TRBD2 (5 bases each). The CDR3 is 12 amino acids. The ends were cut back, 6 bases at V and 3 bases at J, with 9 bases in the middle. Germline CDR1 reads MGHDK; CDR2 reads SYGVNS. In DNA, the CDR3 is TGTGCCAGCAGCCGGGACGGCTACGAGCAGTACTTC. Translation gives CASSRDGYEQYF.

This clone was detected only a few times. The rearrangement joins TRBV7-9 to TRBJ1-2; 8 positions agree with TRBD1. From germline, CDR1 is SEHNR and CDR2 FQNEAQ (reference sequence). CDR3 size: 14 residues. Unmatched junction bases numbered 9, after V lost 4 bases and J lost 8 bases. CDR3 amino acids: CASSSGQGREGYTF. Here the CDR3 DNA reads TGTGCCAGCAGCTCTGGACAGGGCAGGGAGGGCTACACCTTC.

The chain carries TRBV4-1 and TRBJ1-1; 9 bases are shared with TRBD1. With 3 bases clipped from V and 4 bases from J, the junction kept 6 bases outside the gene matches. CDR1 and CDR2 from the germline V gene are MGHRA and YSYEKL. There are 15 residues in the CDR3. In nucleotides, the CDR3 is TGCGCCAGCAGCCAGCTACAGGGGGCGCGCACTGAAGCTTTCTTT. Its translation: CASSQLQGARTEAFF.